The 26 T cell receptor beta chains in this list originate from one sample, sequenced in a study of response to subunit inactivated influenza vaccine. Via MiXCR, TCRdb re-called the RT-PCR reads, giving one row per CDR3 protein. This table has approximately 570,000 distinct CDR3 sequences, roughly 8.2% appearing once. This sample comprised PBMCs from blood, obtained less than 30 months after vaccination. These receptors were collected from a man aged 45-69 years who received an inactivated influenza vaccine.

This clonotype was observed a few times. J is TRBJ2-7 and V is TRBV20-1, with a weak D call TRBD1 (6 bases). The CDR3 totals 14 residues. Germline assignment: CDR1 DFQATT and CDR2 SNEGSKA (reference sequence). Trimming took off 1 base at V and 2 bases at J, with 12 bases between the two ends. In DNA form, the CDR3 reads TGCAGTGCTAGAGCTTACAGGGAACCCTACGAGCAGTACTTC. Its translation: CSARAYREPYEQYF.

This clonotype was counted between two and nine times. The chain combines TRBV19 with TRBJ2-1, with 7 bases matching TRBD2. CDR3 length: 17 residues. Germline CDR1 is LNHDA and CDR2 is SQIVND (reference sequence). The V gene end was trimmed by 5 bases and the J gene end by 6 bases; junction bases not matched to a gene: 16. The CDR3 reads CASSVFTARTRGNEQFF. The CDR3 DNA reads as TGTGCCAGTAGTGTTTTCACCGCCAGGACTAGGGGCAATGAGCAGTTCTTC.

This clonotype was seen ten or more times. The V and J genes are TRBV5-1 and TRBJ1-4; D may be TRBD1 (5 bases). V was clipped by 0 bases and J by 7 bases, with 16 bases between them. CDR3 size: 16 residues. The germline V gene has CDR1 SGHRS and CDR2 YFSETQ. The CDR3 here is CASSLVGGNAAEKLFF. DNA for the CDR3: TGCGCCAGCAGCTTGGTCGGGGGGAATGCGGCTGAAAAACTGTTTTTT.

This clonotype was detected only a few times. This sequence joins TRBV15 and TRBJ2-3; D remains ambiguous. The germline V gene encodes CDR1 LNHNV and CDR2 YYDKDF (reference sequence). V lost 0 bases, J lost 7 bases, and 8 bases lay in between. This CDR3 has 13 residues. The CDR3 reads CATSRDRRYTQYF. CDR3 nucleotide sequence: TGTGCCACCAGCAGAGATAGGCGGTATACGCAGTATTTT. The entire variable domain, with the rest obtained from reference TRBV15 and TRBJ2-3, is as follows: DAMVIQNPRYQVTQFGKPVTLSCSQTLNHNVMYWYQQKSSQAPKLLFHYYDKDFNNEADTPDNFQSRRPNTSFCFLDIRSPGLGDTAMYLCATSRDRRYTQYFGPGTRLTVL.

This clonotype was seen many times. This rearrangement joins TRBV19 to TRBJ2-3; 7 nucleotides agree with TRBD1. With V trimmed by 4 bases and J by 0 bases, 7 bases remained unmatched. CDR1 and CDR2 from the germline V gene are LNHDA and SQIVND (reference sequence). The CDR3 loop spans 16 amino acids. The CDR3 is CASSTGPGQSTDTQYF. For the CDR3, the DNA is TGTGCCAGTAGTACCGGTCCGGGACAGAGCACAGATACGCAGTATTTT. Together with reference TRBV19 and TRBJ2-3, the CDR3 gives the full variable domain: DGGITQSPKYLFRKEGQNVTLSCEQNLNHDAMYWYRQDPGQGLRLIYYSQIVNDFQKGDIAEGYSVSREKKESFPLTVTSAQKNPTAFYLCASSTGPGQSTDTQYFGPGTRLTVL.

The V call is TRBV15, the J call TRBJ1-1; D not resolved. This CDR3 is 14 amino acids long. The germline gives CDR1 LNHNV, CDR2 YYDKDF (reference sequence). Trimming removed 0 bases at V and 1 base at J, with 6 bases between. The chain's CDR3 is CATSRDSSNTEAFF. The CDR3 DNA is TGTGCCACCAGCAGAGACAGTTCGAACACTGAAGCTTTCTTT.

The rearrangement links TRBV6-2 or TRBV6-3 to TRBJ2-2; D is uncertain. Trimming pared 4 bases from V and 2 bases from J, leaving 14 bases between. The germline V gene encodes CDR1 MNHEY and CDR2 SVGEGT. The CDR3 covers 16 residues. The CDR3 region has the DNA TGTGCCAGCAGTTTGATACGGACGGGCAACACCGGGGAGCTGTTTTTT. Encoded protein: CASSLIRTGNTGELFF.

The genes are TRBV10-3 and TRBJ2-7; D may be TRBD2 (5 bases). Trimming removed 2 bases from V and 3 bases from J, with 8 bases in between. Looked up from germline, CDR1 is ENHRY and CDR2 is SYGVKD. The CDR3 spans 13 residues. The CDR3 DNA reads as TGTGCCATCAGTGAGCCACGGGGCTACGAGCAGTACTTC. This sequence encodes CAISEPRGYEQYF.

This clonotype was seen at least ten times. The gene calls are TRBV5-1 and TRBJ1-2; D unresolved. In germline, CDR1 is SGHRS, CDR2 YFSETQ. The V and J ends lost 4 bases and 7 bases respectively, with 23 bases between them. This CDR3 spans 16 amino acids. In DNA, the CDR3 is TGCGCCAGCAGCCCCCTTGGGCTGTTTTTAGGGAGTGGCTACACCTTC. Amino acid sequence: CASSPLGLFLGSGYTF.

This clonotype was counted many times. CDR3 nucleotide sequence: TGTGCCAGCATTCGTTGGACCTCTGGAAACACCATATATTTT. Its translation is CASIRWTSGNTIYF. The chain is built from TRBV12-3 or TRBV12-4 and TRBJ1-3; D is unresolved. The CDR3 has 14 residues. Trimming shortened V by 7 bases and J by 0 bases, and 10 bases separated the two germline ends.

In its sample, this clonotype ranks as medium-sized (0.01 to 0.1%). The chain joins TRBV29-1 to TRBJ2-7, with 7 bases aligning to TRBD1. The CDR3 is made up of 15 amino acids. Germline lookup yields CDR1 SQVTM and CDR2 ANQGSEA. The V gene end was trimmed by 1 base and the J gene end by 0 bases; junction bases not matched to a gene: 6. The CDR3 sequence: CSVEGVGDSSYEQYF. The CDR3 region has the DNA TGCAGCGTTGAAGGAGTAGGGGACAGCTCCTACGAGCAGTACTTC.

The V call is TRBV5-5, the J call TRBJ2-1; D is unresolved. V was trimmed by 1 base and J by 9 bases, leaving 17 bases between them. The CDR3 is 15 residues long. CDR1 and CDR2 (germline): SGHKS, YYEKEE (reference sequence). The CDR3 is CASSLKGVRSPEQFF. For the CDR3, the DNA is TGTGCCAGCAGCTTGAAGGGTGTCAGATCGCCTGAGCAGTTCTTC. Full variable domain (outside the CDR3, taken from reference TRBV5-5 and TRBJ2-1): DAGVTQSPTHLIKTRGQQVTLRCSPISGHKSVSWYQQVLGQGPQFIFQYYEKEERGRGNFPDRFSARQFPNYSSELNVNALLLGDSALYLCASSLKGVRSPEQFFGPGTRLTVL.

This clonotype showed up just a few times. The gene calls are TRBV5-1 and TRBJ2-7; D is unclear. Germline V gives CDR1 SGHRS, CDR2 YFSETQ. This CDR3 has 14 amino acids. V gave up 0 bases and J gave up 3 bases, with 10 bases separating them. CDR3 sequence reads: CASSLGPEGYEQYF. The CDR3 DNA reads as TGCGCCAGCAGCTTGGGGCCCGAAGGCTACGAGCAGTACTTC.

Only a few counts were recorded for this clonotype. The rearrangement uses TRBV28 and TRBJ2-1, with TRBD2 identical over 7 bases. Looked up from germline, CDR1 is MDHEN and CDR2 is SYDVKM. J gave up 9 bases and V 7 bases, and 15 bases lay outside the gene matches. The CDR3 contains 15 residues. The CDR3 nucleotides are TGTGCCAGCAAATCCGGGGCTAGCGGTACGCCTGAGCAGTTCTTC. It encodes CASKSGASGTPEQFF.

The rearrangement joins TRBV20-1 to TRBJ1-1; a possible D gene is TRBD1 (6 bases). V lost 2 bases and J 4 bases, leaving 11 bases between the germline ends. The germline V gene encodes CDR1 DFQATT and CDR2 SNEGSKA (reference sequence). CDR3 size: 13 residues. The CDR3 here is CSARINRATEAFF. The CDR3 DNA reads TGCAGTGCTAGAATTAACAGGGCCACTGAAGCTTTCTTT.

In its sample, this clonotype was seen a few times. The J gene is TRBJ2-1, the V gene TRBV2; D may be TRBD2 (5 bases). V was trimmed by 6 bases and J by 0 bases, leaving 15 bases between them. The CDR3 totals 16 residues. Germline V CDR1 and CDR2: SNHLY, FYNNEI. The CDR3, as DNA: TGTGCCAGCAGCCCTGGACTCGAGAGCTCCTACAATGAGCAGTTCTTC. Encoded protein: CASSPGLESSYNEQFF.

The chain combines TRBV5-1 with TRBJ2-7, with no clear D. Per the germline V gene, CDR1 is SGHRS and CDR2 is YFSETQ. The CDR3 is 13 amino acids. Trimming removed 4 bases from V and 2 bases from J, with 10 bases in between. The CDR3 loop reads CASSQGPPYEQYF. The CDR3, as DNA: TGCGCCAGCAGCCAAGGGCCGCCCTACGAGCAGTACTTC.

This clonotype was observed a handful of times. The rearrangement joins TRBV20-1 to TRBJ2-1, with D uncertain. Deletions cut 0 bases from V and 8 bases from J, with 8 bases between. Germline V CDR1 and CDR2: DFQATT, SNEGSKA (reference sequence). CDR3 length: 12 amino acids. In nucleotides, the CDR3 is TGCAGTGCTAGAGATCCGGCCCATGAGCAGTTCTTC. Translated, it gives CSARDPAHEQFF.

The CDR3 spells CASSLEGQGVAEAFF. The CDR3 region has the DNA TGTGCCAGCAGTTTAGAGGGACAGGGGGTCGCTGAAGCTTTCTTT. This chain connects TRBV27 to TRBJ1-1; 11 bases are shared with TRBD1. Per the germline V gene, CDR1 is MNHEY and CDR2 is SMNVEV (reference sequence). This CDR3 is 15 amino acids long. The V gene end was trimmed by 2 bases and the J gene end by 6 bases; junction bases not matched to a gene: 5.

This clonotype has ten or more counts. The chain joins TRBV9 to TRBJ1-1; no reliable D call. The V gene lost 4 bases and the J gene lost 1 base, with 14 bases spanning the gap. CDR1 is SGDLS and CDR2 is YYNGEE in the germline V gene. CDR3 size: 15 residues. CDR3 amino acids: CASSRLEAANTEAFF. CDR3 DNA: TGTGCCAGCAGCCGACTCGAGGCAGCGAACACTGAAGCTTTCTTT.

The V call is TRBV10-1, the J call TRBJ2-1; weak D call: TRBD1 (6 bases). Trimming shortened V by 5 bases and J by 0 bases, and 14 bases separated the two germline ends. The CDR3 extends over 16 amino acids. Germline CDR1 is WNHNN and CDR2 is SYGVQD (reference sequence). CDR3 in DNA: TGCGCCAGCAGTTTGGCCCAAGGGGGCTCCTACAATGAGCAGTTCTTC. Translation: CASSLAQGGSYNEQFF.

This clonotype occurred a few times. The chain couples TRBV5-1 to TRBJ2-1; D is possibly TRBD1 (6 bases). Looked up from germline, CDR1 is SGHRS and CDR2 is YFSETQ. V was trimmed by 4 bases and J by 9 bases, leaving 23 bases between them. The CDR3 runs 16 residues. CDR3 sequence (DNA): TGCGCCAGCAGCCCCGGGACAAAAAGTGGGGCAAGTGAGCAGTTCTTC. It specifies CASSPGTKSGASEQFF.

The J gene is TRBJ2-5, the V gene TRBV18; TRBD2 agrees at 12 bases. CDR3 size: 17 residues. Losses at the gene ends were 6 bases for V and 3 bases for J; bases not matched to a gene: 11. Germline lookup yields CDR1 KGHSH and CDR2 LQKENI. The CDR3 DNA sequence: TGTGCCAGCTCGCCAAGGAGGACTAGCGGGGCGGAAGAGACCCAGTACTTC. Translating it yields CASSPRRTSGAEETQYF.

This clonotype was counted many times. J is TRBJ2-1 and V is TRBV11-2; no clear D. The germline V gene encodes CDR1 SGHAT and CDR2 FQNNGV. The V end lost 5 bases, the J end lost 3 bases, and 14 bases lay between the germline ends. The CDR3 has 15 amino acids. CDR3: CASSPARRIYNEQFF. The CDR3, as DNA: TGTGCCAGCAGCCCCGCCCGGAGAATCTACAATGAGCAGTTCTTC.

Turning to this clonotype: The germline gene is not matched at one end of the junction; a read error may be the cause. The J gene is TRBJ2-5, the V gene TRBV7-7; perhaps TRBD2 as D (8 bases). There are 15 residues in the CDR3. The germline V gene encodes CDR1 SSHAT and CDR2 FNYEAQ (reference sequence). The CDR3 sequence is CASSPGGTEKETQYF. The CDR3 bases are TGTGCTAGCAGCCCGGGGGGGACAGAGAAAGAGACCCAGTACTTC.

This clonotype occurred many times. The chain couples TRBV28 to TRBJ2-7; D unresolved. CDR3 length equals 13 residues. Trimming removed 5 bases at V and 4 bases at J, with 12 bases between. In germline, CDR1 is MDHEN, CDR2 SYDVKM. As DNA, the CDR3 is TGTGCCAGCAGTATGGGATTTCCTTACGAGCAGTACTTC. As protein: CASSMGFPYEQYF. The variable domain in full, with the rest retrieved from reference TRBV28 and TRBJ2-7, is DVKVTQSSRYLVKRTGEKVFLECVQDMDHENMFWYRQDPGLGLRLIYFSYDVKMKEKGDIPEGYSVSREKKERFSLILESASTNQTSMYLCASSMGFPYEQYFGPGTRLTVT.